This T cell receptor beta chain emerged from a study of blood T cell repertoires in COVID-19. Turning to the study itself: In each case, the material was cDNA or gDNA derived from T cells, B-cell-depleted T cells, or PBMCs.

Libraries were prepared by immunoSEQ multiplex PCR; TCRdb keeps only in-frame clonotypes and omits some of them. The sample lists 190,000 or so clones, about 86% occurring once. Per germline, CDR1 SEHNR and CDR2 FQNEAQ (reference sequence). With 3 bases clipped from V and 1 base from J, the junction kept 1 base outside the gene matches. The CDR3 covers 14 residues. The sequenced sample consisted of peripheral blood. The sequence came from a man in his fifties with active or convalescent COVID-19. V is TRBV7-9 and J is TRBJ1-1, with 8 bases aligning to TRBD1. The CDR3 protein is CASSFGTGNTEAFF. In DNA, the CDR3 is TGTGCCAGCAGCTTCGGGACAGGGAACACTGAAGCTTTCTTT. The full variable domain, rest sourced from reference TRBV7-9 and TRBJ1-1, is DTGVSQNPRHKITKRGQNVTFRCDPISEHNRLYWYRQTLGQGPEFLTYFQNEAQLEKSRLLSDRFSAERPKGSFSTLEIQRTEQGDSAMYLCASSFGTGNTEAFFGQGTRLTVV.